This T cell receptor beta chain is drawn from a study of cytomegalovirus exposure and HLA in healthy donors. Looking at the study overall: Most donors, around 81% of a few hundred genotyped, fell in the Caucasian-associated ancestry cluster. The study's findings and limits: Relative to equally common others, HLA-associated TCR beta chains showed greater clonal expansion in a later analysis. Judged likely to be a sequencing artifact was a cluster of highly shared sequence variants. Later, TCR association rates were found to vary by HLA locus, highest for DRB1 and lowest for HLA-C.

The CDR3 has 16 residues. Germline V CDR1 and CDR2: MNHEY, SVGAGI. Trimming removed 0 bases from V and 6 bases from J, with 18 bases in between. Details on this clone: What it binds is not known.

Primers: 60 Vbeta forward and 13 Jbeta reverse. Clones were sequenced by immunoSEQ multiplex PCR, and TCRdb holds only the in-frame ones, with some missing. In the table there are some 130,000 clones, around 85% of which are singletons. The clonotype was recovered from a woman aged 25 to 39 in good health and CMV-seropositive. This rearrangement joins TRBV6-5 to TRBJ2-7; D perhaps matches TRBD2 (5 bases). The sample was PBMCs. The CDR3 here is CASSYSMGWTGGEQYF. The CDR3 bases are TGTGCCAGCAGTTACTCGATGGGATGGACTGGAGGCGAGCAGTACTTC.